These 17 T cell receptor beta chains originate from one sample sequenced in a study of cytomegalovirus exposure and HLA in healthy donors. Primers included in the PCR were 60 Vbeta and 13 Jbeta primers. The repertoire was sequenced with immunoSEQ multiplex PCR; TCRdb's copy has only in-frame clones and lacks some. The sample yields 150,000 to 200,000 clones, 60% to 80% seen once. Sequences were obtained from PBMCs. The source is a middle-aged man in good health and CMV-seropositive.

The J gene is TRBJ1-4, the V gene TRBV9, with 8 bases that match TRBD1. The length of the CDR3 is 14 residues. J gave up 6 bases and V 0 bases, and 1 base lay outside the gene matches. Per germline, CDR1 SGDLS and CDR2 YYNGEE. The CDR3 protein is CASSVAGGDEKLFF. In DNA, the CDR3 is TGTGCCAGCAGCGTAGCAGGGGGCGATGAAAAACTGTTTTTT.

The J gene is TRBJ1-1, the V gene TRBV18, with D perhaps TRBD1 (5 bases). This CDR3 region has 14 residues. Germline assignment: CDR1 KGHSH and CDR2 LQKENI. Between the trimmed V and J ends, which lost 4 bases and 0 bases, there was a span of 9 bases. CDR3 bases: TGTGCCAGCTCACTCCAGGGCCTGAACACTGAAGCTTTCTTT. This codes for CASSLQGLNTEAFF.

The V gene is TRBV6-5, the J gene TRBJ1-3, with D possibly matching TRBD1 (6 bases). The CDR3 length is 14 residues. Germline V CDR1 and CDR2: MNHEY, SVGAGI. V lost 3 bases, J lost 6 bases, and 12 bases lay in between. The CDR3 DNA reads as TGTGCCAGCAGTTATCAGGGGAAGGAAAACACCATATATTTT. As protein: CASSYQGKENTIYF.

The rearrangement uses TRBV4-3 and TRBJ1-3; D not resolved. The germline V and J ends were trimmed by 4 bases and 4 bases, with 11 bases remaining between them. Germline lookup yields CDR1 LGHNA and CDR2 YSLEER. CDR3 length equals 14 residues. This CDR3 reads CASSPDSYGNTIYF. CDR3 bases: TGCGCCAGCAGCCCGGACTCCTACGGAAACACCATATATTTT.

This sequence joins TRBV11-2 and TRBJ1-4; TRBD1 is a possible D gene (5 bases). CDR1 and CDR2 from the germline V gene are SGHAT and FQNNGV. This CDR3 comprises 14 residues. V was pared by 1 base and J by 8 bases, with 11 bases between. The CDR3: CASSLVGRVEKLFF. The DNA of the CDR3 is TGTGCCAGCAGCTTAGTGGGCAGGGTGGAAAAACTGTTTTTT.

The chain joins TRBV6-1 to TRBJ2-5, with a possible D match to TRBD2 (5 bases). This CDR3 spans 13 amino acids. Trimming took 1 base from V and 5 from J, leaving 8 bases between them. The germline CDR1 and CDR2 sequences are MNHNS and SASEGT. CDR3: CASSEVREETQYF. The CDR3 nucleotides are TGTGCCAGCAGTGAAGTTAGGGAGGAGACCCAGTACTTC.

This chain connects TRBV5-6 to TRBJ2-2; 7 positions match TRBD1. There are 16 residues in the CDR3. V trimming: 4 bases; J trimming: 0 bases; junction bases outside the gene matches: 6. Germline loops: CDR1 SGHDT, CDR2 YYEEEE. This CDR3 reads CASSRLGQSNTGELFF. The CDR3 DNA follows: TGTGCCAGCAGCAGGTTGGGACAGTCGAACACCGGGGAGCTGTTTTTT.

The DNA of the CDR3 is TGTGCCAGCAGCTTGGTACCGGGGGCGCAGTATTTT. Translation gives CASSLVPGAQYF. This rearrangement joins TRBV5-6 to TRBJ2-3, with D maybe TRBD2 (6 bases). This CDR3 comprises 12 residues. Trimming took 0 bases from V and 10 from J, leaving 9 bases between them. In germline, CDR1 is SGHDT, CDR2 YYEEEE.

Only one count was recorded for this clone. The rearrangement joins TRBV5-5 to TRBJ2-6; TRBD1 might be the D (6 bases). Deletions cut 0 bases from V and 4 bases from J, with 8 bases between. The CDR3 is made up of 15 amino acids. Germline values: CDR1 SGHKS, CDR2 YYEKEE (reference sequence). In DNA form, the CDR3 reads TGTGCCAGCAGCTTGGCAGGGGACGGGGCCAACGTCCTGACTTTC. It specifies CASSLAGDGANVLTF.

The CDR3 DNA reads as TGTGCCAGCAGTGTCCCCTCGGCGAGGCTACCGCCCTACGAGCAGTACTTC. It codes for CASSVPSARLPPYEQYF. This chain uses TRBV6-1 with TRBJ2-7, with D unresolved. The CDR3 runs to 17 residues. Per germline, CDR1 MNHNS and CDR2 SASEGT. Trimming left V 4 bases short and J 2 bases short, with 21 bases between.

The chain is built from TRBV6-1 and TRBJ2-7, with D perhaps matching TRBD1 (6 bases). CDR1 is MNHNS, CDR2 SASEGT, per germline. The CDR3 totals 15 residues. Trimming cost V 3 bases and J 0 bases, with 12 bases left between them. The CDR3 bases are TGTGCCAGCAGTGATGCTGGGGGCCCCTCCTACGAGCAGTACTTC. Protein product: CASSDAGGPSYEQYF.

The V gene is TRBV19, the J gene TRBJ2-2; D is unclear. The CDR3 is 11 residues long. Per the germline V gene, CDR1 is LNHDA and CDR2 is SQIVND (reference sequence). V shed 11 bases and J shed 8 bases, with 12 bases lying between them. The CDR3 nucleotides are TGTGCCCTTAGGAGAAGGGGGGAGCTGTTTTTT. Residues: CALRRRGELFF.

The rearrangement uses TRBV6-5 and TRBJ1-1, with a tentative D call TRBD1 (5 bases). The CDR3 covers 16 residues. CDR1 and CDR2 (germline): MNHEY, SVGAGI. Between the trimmed V and J ends, which lost 2 bases and 4 bases, there was a span of 17 bases. CDR3 residues: CASSYVGRRLGTEAFF. CDR3 coding DNA: TGTGCCAGCAGTTACGTGGGGCGCCGGTTGGGCACTGAAGCTTTCTTT.

This clone has only a few counts. The chain joins TRBV15 to TRBJ1-1; D gene unclear. Germline V gene data show CDR1 as LNHNV and CDR2 as YYDKDF (reference sequence). CDR3 length equals 15 residues. V gave up 3 bases and J gave up 1 base, with 12 bases separating them. The CDR3 DNA reads as TGTGCCACCAGCAGGGATAGAAACAGGAACACTGAAGCTTTCTTT. Its translation is CATSRDRNRNTEAFF.

The chain employs TRBV7-2 and TRBJ1-2; no firm D call. CDR1 and CDR2 from the germline V gene are SGHTA and FQGNSA. The CDR3 contains 15 residues. Between the trimmed V and J ends, which lost 1 base and 4 bases, there was a span of 13 bases. CDR3 coding DNA: TGTGCCAGCAGCTTAGGTCCGGGAGTGAGCTATGGCTACACCTTC. The encoded protein is CASSLGPGVSYGYTF.

The chain combines TRBV2 with TRBJ1-1; no clear D gene. The V end lost 3 bases, the J end lost 1 base, and 9 bases lay between the germline ends. The CDR3 is 14 amino acids. From germline, CDR1 is SNHLY and CDR2 FYNNEI. CDR3 sequence: CASSEGNPNTEAFF. The CDR3 nucleotides are TGTGCCAGCAGTGAGGGCAACCCGAACACTGAAGCTTTCTTT.

This chain uses TRBV6-1 with TRBJ1-1; 9 bases match TRBD1. The germline gives CDR1 MNHNS, CDR2 SASEGT. The CDR3 sequence is 14 residues long. The ends lost 6 bases at V and 4 bases at J; junction bases unmatched: 6. For the CDR3, the DNA is TGTGCCAGCAGACGGGACAGGGAGGTCACTGAAGCTTTCTTT. As protein: CASRRDREVTEAFF.